This T cell receptor beta chain was observed in a study of T cell responses to AZD1222 COVID-19 vaccine. The overall study: Second doses at about 4 or about 12 weeks were pooled. Regarding the study as a whole: Just a handful of people given AZD1222 tested seropositive at baseline. Donors in the cohort were predominantly white British and more often female, and clonal diversity was possibly underestimated.

The repertoire was sequenced with immunoSEQ multiplex PCR; TCRdb's copy has only in-frame clones and lacks some. The profile covers roughly 130,000 clones, with roughly 94% appearing a single time and roughly 7.2% taken by the ten largest. CDR3 length equals 15 residues. Between the trimmed V and J ends, which lost 2 bases and 0 bases, there was a span of 11 bases. Germline V lookup: CDR1 SNHLY, CDR2 FYNNEI. Note on this clone: Its antigen is not known.

The source is an adult in good health. The chain carries TRBV2 and TRBJ2-7, with D unclear. The starting material was peripheral blood, obtained on day 0 of AZD1222 vaccination. The CDR3 bases are TGTGCCAGCAGTGAATGGGGTCCAGTCTCCTACGAGCAGTACTTC. It codes for CASSEWGPVSYEQYF.